The rows below give T cell receptor beta chains drawn from one sample of a study of blood T cell repertoires in COVID-19. The assay was immunoSEQ multiplex PCR, and TCRdb's table has in-frame clones only and misses some. The sample records around 220,000 clones, approximately 80% being singletons. Input material: peripheral blood. Source of these receptors: a young man with active or convalescent COVID-19. Both conserved end residues are part of each CDR3. Fields, in order: J gene, D gene, V gene, clone size, CDR3 DNA, CDR3 protein. A D gene is named only where the DNA matches it firmly. The listing skips clone size in some rows; elsewhere it reads once, few, many or a size class.

TRBJ2-5	NA	TRBV5-8	NA	TGTGCCAGCAGCTTACCTCGCGGAGAGACCCAGTACTTC	CASSLPRGETQYF
TRBJ2-1	TRBD2	TRBV6-2/TRBV6-3	NA	TGTGCCAGCAGTTACTCCGGTGCGGGGGGGCCGAGGAATGAGCAGTTCTTC	CASSYSGAGGPRNEQFF
TRBJ1-2	TRBD1	TRBV28	NA	TGTGCCAGCAGTTTACCAAAGGGACCGACAGGGACTCGGAATGGCTACACCTTC	CASSLPKGPTGTRNGYTF
TRBJ1-6	NA	TRBV14	NA	TGTGCCAGCAGCCAAGCTAACAATGTAGCCACTGACCCGTATTCACCCCTCCACTTT	CASSQANNVATDPYSPLHF
TRBJ2-1	TRBD1	TRBV7-2	NA	TGTGCCAGCAGCCCAGACCGGACAGGGGTAGTTCATGAGCAGTTCTTC	CASSPDRTGVVHEQFF
TRBJ2-5	NA	TRBV10-3	NA	TGTGCCATCAGTGAAAGGGGTAATGGGGAGACCCAGTACTTC	CAISERGNGETQYF
TRBJ1-2	NA	TRBV7-3	NA	TGTGCCAGCAGCTCCGGGCGGGGGGATCTATATGGCTACACCTTC	CASSSGRGDLYGYTF
TRBJ1-4	NA	TRBV14	NA	TGTGCCAGCAGCCAAGGGGGCGGGACGCTGTTTTTT	CASSQGGGTLFF
TRBJ1-3	NA	TRBV28	NA	TGTGCCAGCAGTTTATCGGTCGGAAACACCATATATTTT	CASSLSVGNTIYF
TRBJ2-2	NA	TRBV19	NA	TGTGCCAGTAACACGGGGGGGACAGTGGGGACCGGGGAGCTGTTTTTT	CASNTGGTVGTGELFF
TRBJ1-1	NA	TRBV29-1	NA	TGCAGCGCCGTAGTGTGGGAGGGCATGAACACTGAAGCTTTCTTT	CSAVVWEGMNTEAFF
TRBJ2-1	TRBD2	TRBV7-2	NA	TGTGCCAGCAGCTTAGCGATTGGACTAGCGGGTAACAATGAGCAGTTCTTC	CASSLAIGLAGNNEQFF
TRBJ2-7	NA	TRBV9	NA	TGTGCCAGCAGCGTAGACCCCGTGGGGCAAGCCTACGAGCAGTACTTC	CASSVDPVGQAYEQYF
TRBJ1-1	NA	TRBV2	few	TGTGCCAGCAGTGAAGCCCGGAGGGAGTCCACTGAAGCTTTCTTT	CASSEARRESTEAFF
TRBJ2-3	TRBD2	TRBV7-2	NA	TGTGCCAGCAGCTTTAGCGGGGGTACAGATACGCAGTATTTT	CASSFSGGTDTQYF
TRBJ2-5	TRBD1	TRBV6-5	NA	TGTGCCAGCAGTTCCGGGACAGGGAGAGGGGAGACCCAGTACTTC	CASSSGTGRGETQYF
TRBJ2-1	NA	TRBV18	once	TGTGCCAGCTCCCGGGACTTCTACAATGAGCAGTTCTTC	CASSRDFYNEQFF
TRBJ1-5	NA	TRBV7-6	once	TGTGCCAGCAGCTTGGGGACACCTAATCAGCCCCAGCATTTT	CASSLGTPNQPQHF
TRBJ1-1	TRBD1	TRBV29-1	NA	TGCAGCGTTGGGGACAGGACTGAAGCTTTCTTT	CSVGDRTEAFF
TRBJ1-6	NA	TRBV30	NA	TGTGCCTCAATGAAAGGGGTCCCTTATAATTCACCCCTCCACTTT	CASMKGVPYNSPLHF
TRBJ2-7	TRBD2	TRBV7-8	NA	TGTGCCAGCAGCTGGCTAGCGGGAGGCTCCTACGAGCAGTACTTC	CASSWLAGGSYEQYF
TRBJ2-2	TRBD1	TRBV9	NA	TGTGCCAGCAGCGCCCCCGGGACAGAAGGCGGGGAGCTGTTTTTT	CASSAPGTEGGELFF
TRBJ1-1	TRBD1	TRBV9	NA	TGTGCCAGCAGCGGGGCGGGACAGGGGGCGCATACTGAAGCTTTCTTT	CASSGAGQGAHTEAFF
TRBJ1-1	NA	TRBV30	NA	TGTGCCTGCTCCTTGCCGGGAACTGAAGCTTTCTTT	CACSLPGTEAFF
TRBJ2-1	NA	TRBV27	NA	TGTGCCAGCAGGGAGGGCCCCCGGGAGCAGTTCTTC	CASREGPREQFF
TRBJ1-2	TRBD1	TRBV27	NA	TGTGCCAGCAGTTTAGGGGCCGGGACAGTTCCGAACTATGGCTACACCTTC	CASSLGAGTVPNYGYTF
TRBJ1-2	NA	TRBV29-1	NA	TGCAGCGTTGAGTATAACTATGGCTACACCTTC	CSVEYNYGYTF
TRBJ1-5	TRBD1	TRBV3-1/TRBV3-2	NA	TGTGCCAGCAGCCAAGTGTCAGGGGGCGGTCAGCCCCAGCATTTT	CASSQVSGGGQPQHF
TRBJ2-7	NA	TRBV19	NA	TGTGCCAGTAGTCCGCCGGTTCCGGGCGAGCAGTACTTC	CASSPPVPGEQYF
TRBJ2-3	NA	TRBV4-1	NA	TGCGCCAGCAGCCTTTCGGGGGATGGAGATACGCAGTATTTT	CASSLSGDGDTQYF
TRBJ1-3	NA	TRBV21-1	NA	TGTGCCAGCAGCGGGTGGTCAGGGGACAGTCATAGCTCTGGAAACACCATATATTTT	CASSGWSGDSHSSGNTIYF
TRBJ2-3	NA	TRBV3-1/TRBV3-2	NA	TGTGCCAGCAGCGCACCGCCCGGTTGGCGCGGGGCAAGCACAGATACGCAGTATTTT	CASSAPPGWRGASTDTQYF
TRBJ1-5	NA	TRBV2	NA	TGTGCCAGCAGAGGCGACAGGACTTTCAATCAGCCCCAGCATTTT	CASRGDRTFNQPQHF
TRBJ1-1	NA	TRBV5-1	NA	TGCGCCAGCAGCCCCGGCCGGGGGAACACTGAAGCTTTCTTT	CASSPGRGNTEAFF
TRBJ2-3	NA	TRBV4-3	NA	TGCGCCAGCAGCCAATTTGGGGGCGGTTACACAGATACGCAGTATTTT	CASSQFGGGYTDTQYF
TRBJ2-7	TRBD2	TRBV6-5	NA	TGTGCCAGCAGTAACCCTAGCGGGATGTTCCCCGAGCAGTACTTC	CASSNPSGMFPEQYF
TRBJ2-4	NA	TRBV18	once	TGTGCCAGCTCTCCGGGGAACATTCAGTACTTC	CASSPGNIQYF
TRBJ2-1	NA	TRBV7-9	NA	TGTGCCAGCAGCCCCGGGACTTATGAGCAGTTCTTC	CASSPGTYEQFF
TRBJ1-6	NA	TRBV5-1	NA	TGCGCCAGCAGCTGGCAGGGCTATAATTCACCCCTCCACTTT	CASSWQGYNSPLHF
TRBJ1-1	NA	TRBV6-5	NA	TGTGCCAGCAGTTACTCGTGGGCCTTGAACACTGAAGCTTTCTTT	CASSYSWALNTEAFF
TRBJ2-5	TRBD2	TRBV5-1	NA	TGCGCCAGCAGCTTGGCTCCGGGAGGGCCGGAGACCCAGTACTTC	CASSLAPGGPETQYF
TRBJ2-3	TRBD2	TRBV6-2/TRBV6-3	NA	TGTGCCAGCAGTTACCCGGGACTAGCGGTCGAGGGTACGCAGTATTTT	CASSYPGLAVEGTQYF
TRBJ2-3	NA	TRBV11-2	NA	TGTGCCAGCAGCTTTGCGGGGGCCCCGGGCGATACGCAGTATTTT	CASSFAGAPGDTQYF
TRBJ2-1	NA	TRBV29-1	NA	TGCAGCGTGCGGGGTGTCTCCTACAATGAGCAGTTCTTC	CSVRGVSYNEQFF
TRBJ2-1	TRBD2	TRBV27	NA	TGTGCCAGCAAACTAGCGGGGAGGAATGAGCAGTTCTTC	CASKLAGRNEQFF
TRBJ1-2	TRBD1	TRBV4-3	NA	TGCGCCAGCAGCACGACGACAGGGTCCGTCTATGGCTACACCTTC	CASSTTTGSVYGYTF
TRBJ1-1	NA	TRBV4-1	NA	TGCGCCAGCAGCCAAGGGGCAGGGGTAATGAACACTGAAGCTTTCTTT	CASSQGAGVMNTEAFF
TRBJ2-2	NA	TRBV19	many	TGTGCCAGTAGTTCCGTTAGGGGAACCGGGGAGCTGTTTTTT	CASSSVRGTGELFF
TRBJ1-6	NA	TRBV7-3	NA	TGTGCCAGCAGCTCGGAGGCGGGAAGGTCACCCCTCCACTTT	CASSSEAGRSPLHF
TRBJ2-1	TRBD2	TRBV5-1	NA	TGCGCCAGCAGCTTACGGGAGGGGGGCAATGAGCAGTTCTTC	CASSLREGGNEQFF